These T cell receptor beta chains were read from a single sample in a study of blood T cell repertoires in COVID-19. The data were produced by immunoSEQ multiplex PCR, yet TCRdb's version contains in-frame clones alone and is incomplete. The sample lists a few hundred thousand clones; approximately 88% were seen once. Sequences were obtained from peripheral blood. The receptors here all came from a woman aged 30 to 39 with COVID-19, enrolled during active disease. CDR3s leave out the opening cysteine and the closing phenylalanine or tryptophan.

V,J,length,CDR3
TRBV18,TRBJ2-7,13,ASSLLDRVGYEQY
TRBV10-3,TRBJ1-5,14,ATSHNRALGNQPQH
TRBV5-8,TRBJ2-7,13,ASSRGGGVAHEQY
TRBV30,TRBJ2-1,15,AWSGASGASSYNEQF
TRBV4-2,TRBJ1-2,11,ASSQDRGGGYT
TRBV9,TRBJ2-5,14,ASSVSNRGLGETQY
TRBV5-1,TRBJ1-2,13,ASSLDAGGGYGYT
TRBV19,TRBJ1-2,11,ASSILGTFGYT
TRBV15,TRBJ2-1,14,ATSRVSGQGDNEQF
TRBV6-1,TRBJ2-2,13,ASSELRTTTGELF
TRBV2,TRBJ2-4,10,ASREDKNIQY
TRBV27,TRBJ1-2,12,ASSLSRGIGGYT
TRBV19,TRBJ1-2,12,ASSMVTGNYGYT
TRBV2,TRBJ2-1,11,ASLIYWGAEQF
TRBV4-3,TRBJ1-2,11,ASSQDRGRGYT
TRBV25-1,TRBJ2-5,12,ASSENRVLETQY
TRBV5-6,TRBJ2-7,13,ASSSNQVNPYEQY
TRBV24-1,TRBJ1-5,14,ATSDRDRGVNQPQH
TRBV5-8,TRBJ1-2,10,ASSYSSYGYT
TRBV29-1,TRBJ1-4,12,SVATGGVWEKLF
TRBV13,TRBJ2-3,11,ASSFPAGVSQY
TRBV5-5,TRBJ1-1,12,ASSFFSGNTEAF
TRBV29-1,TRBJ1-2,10,SVQGVYHGYT
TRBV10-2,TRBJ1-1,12,ASSANRGNTEAF
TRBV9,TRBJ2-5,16,ASSVGSPGQPYQETQY
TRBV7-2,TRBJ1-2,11,ASSPRDSSGYT
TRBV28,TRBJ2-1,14,ASSLWFGTGVNEQF
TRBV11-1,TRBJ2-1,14,ASSLGVGGEYNEQF
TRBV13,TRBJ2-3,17,ASSSKEPSSGGALYTQY
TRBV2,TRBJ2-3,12,AILGTGGADTQY
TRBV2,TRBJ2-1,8,ASRGTSQF
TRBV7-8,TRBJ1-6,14,ASSLGTGQTNSPLH
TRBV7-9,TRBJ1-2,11,ASSSDRGNGYT